Each of the 23 T cell receptor beta chains below was sequenced from the same sample in a study of T cell repertoires in cytomegalovirus infection. Their antigens remain unidentified. TCRdb re-derived calls from the reads in MiXCR, one entry per CDR3 protein. The table has roughly 120,000 distinct CDR3 sequences, about 33% seen once. Specimen: CD8+ T cells from cultured PBMCs, collected from culture after CMV antigen stimulation. These receptors originate from a human donor in good health (CMV status not recorded). Some clones in this sample may be carry-over from other donors' samples.

This sequence joins TRBV5-6 and TRBJ2-7; possibly TRBD2 for D (5 bases). Trimming stripped 1 base from V and 3 bases from J, with 8 bases between. Per germline, CDR1 SGHDT and CDR2 YYEEEE. There are 13 residues in the CDR3. The CDR3 here is CASSLSAGYEQYF. DNA for the CDR3: TGTGCCAGCAGCTTGTCGGCGGGCTACGAGCAGTACTTC.

The V and J genes are TRBV28 and TRBJ2-7, with D possibly TRBD1 on 6 matching bases. With 1 base removed from V and 3 bases from J, the gap between germline ends came to 10 bases. The CDR3 extends over 14 amino acids. Germline CDR1 and CDR2: MDHEN and SYDVKM. The CDR3 nucleotides read TGTGCCAGCAGTTTATTCCAGGGGAACTACGAGCAGTACTTC. Translating gives CASSLFQGNYEQYF.

This rearrangement joins TRBV5-1 to TRBJ2-3; 7 bases are a match to TRBD1. The V gene end was trimmed by 5 bases and the J gene end by 4 bases; junction bases not matched to a gene: 16. CDR1 and CDR2 from the germline V gene are SGHRS and YFSETQ. This CDR3 contains 17 residues. For the CDR3, the DNA is TGCGCCAGCAGTCATATCGGGGACAGCGGTATCGCAGATACGCAGTATTTT. This codes for CASSHIGDSGIADTQYF. Based on the CDR3 plus reference TRBV5-1 and TRBJ2-3, the full variable domain is KAGVTQTPRYLIKTRGQQVTLSCSPISGHRSVSWYQQTPGQGLQFLFEYFSETQRNKGNFPGRFSGRQFSNSRSEMNVSTLELGDSALYLCASSHIGDSGIADTQYFGPGTRLTVL.

This clonotype has only a few counts. J is TRBJ1-2 and V is TRBV20-1, with D unresolved. The CDR3 is 12 amino acids. Trimming left V 0 bases short and J 5 bases short, with 7 bases between. The germline V gene encodes CDR1 DFQATT and CDR2 SNEGSKA (reference sequence). This CDR3 is CSARDIVYGYTF. The CDR3 DNA reads as TGCAGTGCTAGAGACATCGTTTATGGCTACACCTTC.

This clonotype showed up just a few times. This chain joins TRBV24-1 and TRBJ2-2, with TRBD1 matching over 7 bases. The V segment lost 2 bases and the J segment 5 bases; nucleotides outside the gene matches: 7. The CDR3 spans 16 residues. Germline CDR1 is KGHDR and CDR2 is SFDVKD. The DNA for the CDR3 is TGTGCCACCAGTGATTCCCGACAGGGAAGGACCGGGGAGCTGTTTTTT. Its protein product is CATSDSRQGRTGELFF.

The chain carries TRBV24-1 and TRBJ2-1; D possibly corresponds to TRBD1 (6 bases). Germline CDR1 KGHDR, CDR2 SFDVKD. V lost 3 bases and J lost 1, with 12 bases in between. This CDR3 region has 16 residues. As DNA, the CDR3 is TGTGCCACCAGTGATCATCCAGGGGAATCCTACAATGAGCAGTTCTTC. Translated, it gives CATSDHPGESYNEQFF.

This clonotype was detected only a few times. This chain connects TRBV6-1 to TRBJ2-1; D may be TRBD1 or TRBD2 (5 bases each). Deletions cut 2 bases from V and 12 bases from J, with 20 bases between. The CDR3 runs to 15 residues. The V gene's germline CDR1 is MNHNS and CDR2 SASEGT. The CDR3 sequence: CASSELLEGSIGQFF. Written as DNA, the CDR3 is TGTGCCAGCAGTGAATTATTAGAGGGGTCCATCGGGCAGTTCTTC.

The chain carries TRBV12-3 or TRBV12-4 and TRBJ2-7; 9 bases fit TRBD1. Germline trimming cut 6 bases from V and 1 base from J; bases unmatched to any gene: 7. CDR3 size: 15 residues. Written as DNA, the CDR3 is TGTGCCAGCAGGTTGACAGGGGGAGCGTCCTACGAGCAGTACTTC. Translation gives CASRLTGGASYEQYF.

This clonotype turned up a few times. The chain is built from TRBV6-1 and TRBJ2-1, with D perhaps assigned TRBD1 or TRBD2 (5 bases each). The germline V and J ends were trimmed by 0 bases and 8 bases, with 14 bases remaining between them. Germline V gene data show CDR1 as MNHNS and CDR2 as SASEGT. The CDR3 totals 15 residues. The CDR3 nucleotides are TGTGCCAGCAGTGAAGCAGGCAGGGAGATCGATGAGCAGTTCTTC. This encodes CASSEAGREIDEQFF.

For the CDR3, the DNA is TGTGCCAGCAGCTTAGGCGGGGGGGCCCAAGAGACCCAGTACTTC. It encodes CASSLGGGAQETQYF. This chain links TRBV7-3 with TRBJ2-5; 9 nucleotides match TRBD2. Per germline, CDR1 SGHTA and CDR2 FQGTGA. The CDR3 is 15 residues long. V trimming: 2 bases; J trimming: 1 base; junction bases outside the gene matches: 2. The full variable domain, completed using reference TRBV7-3 and TRBJ2-5, is GAGVSQTPSNKVTEKGKYVELRCDPISGHTALYWYRQSLGQGPEFLIYFQGTGAADDSGLPNDRFFAVRPEGSVSTLKIQRTERGDSAVYLCASSLGGGAQETQYFGPGTRLLVL.

This chain joins TRBV6-2 or TRBV6-3 and TRBJ2-2; 8 positions agree with TRBD1. Germline-derived CDR1 and CDR2 are MNHEY and SVGEGT. V was clipped by 6 bases and J by 5 bases; unmatched bases: 11. This CDR3 has 16 residues. CDR3 nucleotides: TGTGCCAGCAGAATTGCACAGGGGGTGATAACCGGGGAGCTGTTTTTT. It yields the protein CASRIAQGVITGELFF.

There are a few counts of this clonotype. In DNA form, the CDR3 reads TGTGCCAGCAGACCCGGACTAGCGGGGACCTACGAGCAGTACTTC. Its protein is CASRPGLAGTYEQYF. The J gene is TRBJ2-7, the V gene TRBV6-5, with 12 positions matching TRBD2. Germline V gene sequence: CDR1 MNHEY, CDR2 SVGAGI. V shed 6 bases, J shed 2 bases, and the junction held 5 bases outside the gene matches. This CDR3 spans 15 amino acids.

This clonotype has a count of ten or more. V gene TRBV7-9 combines with J gene TRBJ2-7; 9 nucleotides match TRBD1. J lost 1 base, V lost 5 bases, and 3 bases had no gene match. The CDR3 totals 14 residues. CDR1 is SEHNR and CDR2 is FQNEAQ in the germline V gene (reference sequence). The CDR3 spells CASSRTGDSYEQYF. The CDR3 bases are TGTGCCAGCAGCCGGACAGGGGATTCCTACGAGCAGTACTTC. The full variable domain, with the rest looked up from reference TRBV7-9 and TRBJ2-7, is DTGVSQNPRHKITKRGQNVTFRCDPISEHNRLYWYRQTLGQGPEFLTYFQNEAQLEKSRLLSDRFSAERPKGSFSTLEIQRTEQGDSAMYLCASSRTGDSYEQYFGPGTRLTVT.

The sample holds a few counts of this clonotype. J is TRBJ2-7 and V is TRBV24-1; 8 bases line up with TRBD1. Germline V gene lookup returns CDR1 KGHDR and CDR2 SFDVKD. V lost 4 bases and J lost 0; bases outside the gene matches: 4. This CDR3 contains 15 residues. CDR3 sequence (DNA): TGTGCCACCAGTGAGAAGGGACAGGTCTCCTACGAGCAGTACTTC. Its protein product is CATSEKGQVSYEQYF.

This clonotype has just a few counts. This chain links TRBV7-6 with TRBJ1-4; D gene unclear. The germline V gene encodes CDR1 SGHVS and CDR2 FNYEAQ. The CDR3 runs to 15 residues. V lost 6 bases, J lost 8 bases, and 19 bases lay in between. CDR3: CASRRYDGDVEKLFF. CDR3 coding DNA: TGTGCCAGCAGACGATATGACGGGGATGTGGAAAAACTGTTTTTT. Full variable domain (rest looked up from reference TRBV7-6 and TRBJ1-4): GAGVSQSPRYKVTKRGQDVALRCDPISGHVSLYWYRQALGQGPEFLTYFNYEAQQDKSGLPNDRFSAERPEGSISTLTIQRTEQRDSAMYRCASRRYDGDVEKLFFGSGTQLSVL.

This clonotype has ten or more counts. V is TRBV7-8 and J is TRBJ1-1, with a weak D call TRBD1 (5 bases). The CDR3 loop spans 15 amino acids. V lost 2 bases, J lost 0 bases, and 10 bases lay in between. Germline V gene sequence: CDR1 SGHVS, CDR2 FQNEAQ. This CDR3 is CASSLSRGMNTEAFF. The CDR3 bases are TGTGCCAGCAGCTTATCGCGGGGCATGAACACTGAAGCTTTCTTT.

This clonotype was observed a handful of times. As DNA, the CDR3 is TGTGCCAGCAGTTCCAGACCGATTATCGCGACGCAGTACGAGCAGTACTTC. This gives the protein CASSSRPIIATQYEQYF. The chain has TRBV12-3 or TRBV12-4 and TRBJ2-7; no clear D gene. The CDR3 sequence is 17 residues long. V was cut by 4 bases and J by 4 bases, with 23 bases left in between.

This clonotype was detected ten times or more. The chain is built from TRBV7-8 and TRBJ2-7; TRBD1 matches 8 bases. After removal of 5 bases from V and 0 bases from J, the junction contained 6 bases not matched to a gene. Germline V gene sequence: CDR1 SGHVS, CDR2 FQNEAQ. CDR3 size: 15 residues. Here the CDR3 reads CASSAWTGRSYEQYF. The DNA of the CDR3 is TGTGCCAGCAGCGCCTGGACAGGGCGCTCCTACGAGCAGTACTTC.

This clonotype was recorded many times. The chain has TRBV7-2 and TRBJ1-5; tentatively, D is TRBD1 (6 bases). The germline V and J ends were trimmed by 1 base and 5 bases, with 18 bases remaining between them. The germline CDR1 and CDR2 sequences are SGHTA and FQGNSA. This CDR3 has 17 amino acids. The chain's CDR3 is CASSLDSTGTYDQPQHF. CDR3 coding DNA: TGTGCCAGCAGCTTAGACTCCACAGGGACCTATGATCAGCCCCAGCATTTT.

The table lists this clonotype with a few counts. The chain links TRBV6-2 or TRBV6-3 to TRBJ2-3; the D gene is possibly TRBD2 (5 bases). The V gene's germline CDR1 is MNHEY and CDR2 SVGEGT. V was clipped by 7 bases and J by 0 bases, with 14 bases between them. The CDR3 has 15 residues. As DNA, the CDR3 is TGTGCCAGCACCTACGGGGAGTCGAGCACAGATACGCAGTATTTT. Its translation is CASTYGESSTDTQYF.

This clonotype was recorded at least ten times. The gene calls are TRBV29-1 and TRBJ1-1; D is uncertain. The ends were cut back, 7 bases at V and 0 bases at J, with 18 bases in the middle. The CDR3 has 15 amino acids. Germline V CDR1 and CDR2: SQVTM, ANQGSEA. For the CDR3, the DNA is TGCAGCGCAGTTGGGATTGGCGGCTTGAACACTGAAGCTTTCTTT. This encodes CSAVGIGGLNTEAFF.

In DNA form, the CDR3 reads TGTGCCAGCAGCTTAGGCGGTGCAGGGTACCACTACACCTTC. Translating gives CASSLGGAGYHYTF. V gene TRBV7-9 combines with J gene TRBJ1-2, with a possible D match to TRBD1 (5 bases). The CDR3 runs 14 residues. Per the germline V gene, CDR1 is SEHNR and CDR2 is FQNEAQ (reference sequence). Trimming took 1 base from V and 10 from J, leaving 16 bases between them.

The chain joins TRBV19 to TRBJ1-1; 10 nucleotides line up with TRBD1. CDR3 length equals 15 residues. Germline V CDR1 and CDR2: LNHDA, SQIVND (reference sequence). V trimming: 5 bases; J trimming: 5 bases; junction bases outside the gene matches: 8. CDR3 protein: CASSEPGQGITEAFF. DNA for the CDR3: TGTGCCAGTAGTGAACCGGGACAGGGGATAACTGAAGCTTTCTTT.